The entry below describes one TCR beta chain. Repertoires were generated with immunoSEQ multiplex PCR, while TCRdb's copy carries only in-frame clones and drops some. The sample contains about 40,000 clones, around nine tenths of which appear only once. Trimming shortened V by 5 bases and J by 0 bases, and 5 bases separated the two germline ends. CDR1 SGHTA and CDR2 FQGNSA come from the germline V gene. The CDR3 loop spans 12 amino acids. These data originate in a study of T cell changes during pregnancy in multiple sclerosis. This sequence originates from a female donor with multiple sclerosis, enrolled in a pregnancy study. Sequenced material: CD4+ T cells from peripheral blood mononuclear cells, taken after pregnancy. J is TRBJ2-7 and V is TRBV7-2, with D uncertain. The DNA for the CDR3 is TGTGCCAGCAGCATTAACTCCTACGAGCAGTACTTC. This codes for CASSINSYEQYF.